The 29 T cell receptor beta chains in this list originate from one sample, sequenced in a study of T cell responses to AZD1222 COVID-19 vaccine (dated by TCRdb to the early 2020s). Explained via the paper, the time point label denotes: about 28 days (+/-7) after the second vaccine dose. Receptor libraries were prepared by the immunoSEQ multiplex PCR assay. Sourced from immuneACCESS, this table was stored by TCRdb with only in-frame sequences that have V and J called. A share of the clones is absent; for the studies checked, an unresolved V gene accounts for under half, and the remainder has no known explanation. The table for this sample lists roughly 150,000 clones; 85% to 95% of them were counted only once. Approximately 1.4% of the sample is in the top ten clones. The material sequenced was peripheral blood, taken 28 days after the second AZD1222 dose. The receptor source for this set is an adult who received the AZD1222 COVID-19 vaccine.

V gene TRBV30 combines with J gene TRBJ2-1; 15 bases match TRBD2. Germline CDR1 and CDR2: GTSNPN and SVGIG (reference sequence). Losses at the gene ends were 3 bases for V and 5 bases for J; bases not matched to a gene: 14. The CDR3 is 19 amino acids. Here the CDR3 DNA reads TGTGCCTGGAGACCTCGGACCGGACTAGCGGGGGGGCCACACAATGAGCAGTTCTTC. Encoded protein: CAWRPRTGLAGGPHNEQFF.

The V gene is TRBV5-1, the J gene TRBJ2-5; D uncertain. Trimming removed 0 bases from V and 7 bases from J, with 4 bases in between. CDR1 SGHRS and CDR2 YFSETQ come from the germline V gene. The CDR3 consists of 11 residues. The CDR3 loop reads CASSLEGTQYF. The CDR3 coding sequence is TGCGCCAGCAGCTTGGAGGGGACCCAGTACTTC.

The V gene is TRBV6-5, the J gene TRBJ1-1, with 7 nucleotides matching TRBD1. The germline V gene has CDR1 MNHEY and CDR2 SVGAGI. Trimming cost V 6 bases and J 3 bases; bases outside gene matches: 10. The CDR3 loop spans 15 amino acids. As DNA, the CDR3 is TGTGCCAGCAGCCGCGACAGGGCTTTTGACACTGAAGCTTTCTTT. It yields the protein CASSRDRAFDTEAFF.

The chain carries TRBV5-1 and TRBJ2-2, with D perhaps matching TRBD1 (5 bases). This CDR3 has 14 amino acids. Per the germline V gene, CDR1 is SGHRS and CDR2 is YFSETQ. Trimming cost V 4 bases and J 0 bases, with 7 bases left between them. The DNA for the CDR3 is TGCGCCAGCAGCGGGGCAGCGAACACCGGGGAGCTGTTTTTT. Translated, it gives CASSGAANTGELFF.

This chain joins TRBV28 and TRBJ1-1; D is possibly TRBD1 (5 bases). This CDR3 spans 12 amino acids. Germline CDR1 reads MDHEN; CDR2 reads SYDVKM. The germline V and J ends were trimmed by 7 bases and 9 bases, with 15 bases remaining between them. CDR3 sequence (DNA): TGTGCCAGCACCCCCATTTGGGACCAAGCTTTCTTT. The encoded protein is CASTPIWDQAFF.

The genes are TRBV6-6 and TRBJ1-1; D gene ambiguous. Germline V gene sequence: CDR1 MNHNY, CDR2 SVGAGI (reference sequence). The ends were cut back, 5 bases at V and 0 bases at J, with 10 bases in the middle. The CDR3 extends over 14 amino acids. CDR3 region: CASSGGWMNTEAFF. CDR3 bases: TGTGCCAGCAGTGGTGGATGGATGAACACTGAAGCTTTCTTT.

In DNA form, the CDR3 reads TGTGCCAGCTTCGCCAGGGAAACTAATGAAAAACTGTTTTTT. Its translation is CASFARETNEKLFF. The rearrangement joins TRBV5-8 to TRBJ1-4; tentatively, D is TRBD1 (5 bases). With 7 bases removed from V and 1 base from J, the gap between germline ends came to 11 bases. The CDR3 has 14 residues. Germline lookup yields CDR1 SGHTS and CDR2 YDEGEE. The whole variable domain, remainder taken from reference TRBV5-8 and TRBJ1-4, is EAGVTQSPTHLIKTRGQQATLRCSPISGHTSVYWYQQALGLGLQFLLWYDEGEERNRGNFPPRFSGRQFPNYSSELNVNALELEDSALYLCASFARETNEKLFFGSGTQLSVL.

J is TRBJ1-1 and V is TRBV27, with D possibly TRBD1 on 6 matching bases. V was pared by 6 bases and J by 5 bases, with 13 bases between. The CDR3 contains 13 residues. Per the germline V gene, CDR1 is MNHEY and CDR2 is SMNVEV (reference sequence). DNA for the CDR3: TGTGCCAGCAGACGGGGGCCTGGGACTGAAGCTTTCTTT. This sequence encodes CASRRGPGTEAFF.

The chain joins TRBV19 to TRBJ2-5, with D tentatively TRBD1 (5 bases). CDR3 length equals 12 residues. V was clipped by 6 bases and J by 5 bases, with 10 bases between them. CDR1 and CDR2 from the germline V gene are LNHDA and SQIVND (reference sequence). This chain's CDR3 is CASRDTAETQYF. DNA of the CDR3: TGTGCCAGTAGGGACACTGCGGAGACCCAGTACTTC.

V is TRBV2 and J is TRBJ1-1; D gene unclear. CDR3 size: 15 residues. Germline CDR1 reads SNHLY; CDR2 reads FYNNEI. Trimming removed 8 bases from V and 1 base from J, with 17 bases in between. DNA for the CDR3: TGTGCCAGCCGTCCTTCCCTGACACGGAACACTGAAGCTTTCTTT. Translation gives CASRPSLTRNTEAFF. Filled out from reference TRBV2 and TRBJ1-1, the complete variable domain reads EPEVTQTPSHQVTQMGQEVILRCVPISNHLYFYWYRQILGQKVEFLVSFYNNEISEKSEIFDDQFSVERPDGSNFTLKIRSTKLEDSAMYFCASRPSLTRNTEAFFGQGTRLTVV.

The J gene is TRBJ1-2, the V gene TRBV21-1; the DNA was not used to check the table's D call, TRBD1. TRBV21-1 is listed as a pseudogene. The CDR3 is 16 amino acids. For the CDR3, the DNA is TGTGCCAGCAGCTTACCCCCGGGACAGGGGAACTATGGCTACACCTTC. This encodes CASSLPPGQGNYGYTF.

This clone came up once. The chain combines TRBV7-9 with TRBJ1-1, with TRBD1 as a possible D gene (6 bases). Germline V CDR1 and CDR2: SEHNR, FQNEAQ (reference sequence). This CDR3 region has 14 residues. V was trimmed by 4 bases and J by 0 bases, leaving 9 bases between them. The CDR3 spells CASSYGQMNTEAFF. Written as DNA, the CDR3 is TGTGCCAGCAGCTACGGACAGATGAACACTGAAGCTTTCTTT.

V gene TRBV5-1 combines with J gene TRBJ2-5; 7 bases fit TRBD2. V was clipped by 5 bases and J by 0 bases; unmatched bases: 10. The germline V gene has CDR1 SGHRS and CDR2 YFSETQ. The CDR3 runs to 16 residues. The CDR3 region has the DNA TGCGCCAGCAGTCGTCGGGGCGGGGGATACCAAGAGACCCAGTACTTC. Translation: CASSRRGGGYQETQYF.

V usage is TRBV19 and J usage is TRBJ1-6; 8 bases align to TRBD1. CDR1 and CDR2 from the germline V gene are LNHDA and SQIVND (reference sequence). This CDR3 is 15 amino acids long. After removal of 4 bases from V and 10 bases from J, the junction contained 9 bases not matched to a gene. CDR3 bases: TGTGCCAGTAGTACAGGGGGCGCGTTGGGCTCACCCCTCCACTTT. Amino acids: CASSTGGALGSPLHF. The entire variable domain, with the rest obtained from reference TRBV19 and TRBJ1-6, is as follows: DGGITQSPKYLFRKEGQNVTLSCEQNLNHDAMYWYRQDPGQGLRLIYYSQIVNDFQKGDIAEGYSVSREKKESFPLTVTSAQKNPTAFYLCASSTGGALGSPLHFGNGTRLTVT.

V is TRBV3-1 (or the pseudogene TRBV3-2) and J is TRBJ2-7, with D tentatively TRBD1 or TRBD2 (5 bases each). Germline V gene sequence: CDR1 LGHDT, CDR2 YNNKEL (reference sequence). Trimming removed 5 bases at V and 0 bases at J, with 14 bases between. The CDR3 contains 15 residues. The CDR3 sequence is CASSYGTSSSYEQYF. The DNA for the CDR3 is TGTGCCAGCAGCTATGGGACGTCTAGCTCCTACGAGCAGTACTTC.

The rearrangement uses TRBV4-1 and TRBJ2-2; 10 bases line up with TRBD2. V dropped 2 bases and J dropped 4; count of bases not matched to a gene: 7. This CDR3 is built from 17 residues. Germline-derived CDR1 and CDR2 are MGHRA and YSYEKL. The CDR3 DNA sequence: TGCGCCAGCAGCCAAACAGCGGGGGGGATTAGCACCGGGGAGCTGTTTTTT. Translation gives CASSQTAGGISTGELFF.

The chain has TRBV5-6 and TRBJ2-5, with D perhaps TRBD2 (6 bases). Germline-derived CDR1 and CDR2 are SGHDT and YYEEEE. The CDR3 loop spans 15 amino acids. V lost 0 bases and J 3 bases, leaving 12 bases between the germline ends. CDR3 sequence (DNA): TGTGCCAGCAGCTTGGGCGGGACCTGGAAAGAGACCCAGTACTTC. Encoded protein: CASSLGGTWKETQYF. Full variable domain (remainder filled in from reference TRBV5-6 and TRBJ2-5): DAGVTQSPTHLIKTRGQQVTLRCSPKSGHDTVSWYQQALGQGPQFIFQYYEEEERQRGNFPDRFSGHQFPNYSSELNVNALLLGDSALYLCASSLGGTWKETQYFGPGTRLLVL.

In its sample, this clone was seen once. In the same sample, other DNA sequences code for this CDR3. The chain has TRBV19 and TRBJ2-3; D unclear. In germline, CDR1 is LNHDA, CDR2 SQIVND (reference sequence). The CDR3 consists of 16 residues. Between the trimmed V and J ends, which lost 1 base and 0 bases, there was a span of 11 bases. In nucleotides, the CDR3 is TGTGCCAGTAGTATAGGGACGGGTACTAGCACAGATACGCAGTATTTT. Protein: CASSIGTGTSTDTQYF.

This sequence joins TRBV6-1 and TRBJ1-1; 9 bases match TRBD1. CDR1 and CDR2 (germline): MNHNS, SASEGT. The V gene end was trimmed by 4 bases and the J gene end by 5 bases; junction bases not matched to a gene: 8. This CDR3 comprises 15 residues. DNA for the CDR3: TGTGCCAGCAGTGGAGCCTGGACAGGGGAAACTGAAGCTTTCTTT. Its translation is CASSGAWTGETEAFF.

The CDR3 sequence is CAGGVSGELFF. DNA of the CDR3: TGTGCCGGAGGGGTCTCCGGGGAGCTGTTTTTT. The chain employs TRBV12-3 or TRBV12-4 and TRBJ2-2; a weak D match, TRBD2 (6 bases). V was clipped by 11 bases and J by 6 bases, with 10 bases between them. CDR3 length equals 11 residues.

This rearrangement joins TRBV5-1 to TRBJ2-5; 15 bases fit TRBD2. The CDR3 totals 17 residues. V shed 4 bases, J shed 0 bases, and the junction held 4 bases outside the gene matches. Germline V gene data show CDR1 as SGHRS and CDR2 as YFSETQ. Here the CDR3 DNA reads TGCGCCAGCAGCACCGGACTAGCGGGGGGGAACCAAGAGACCCAGTACTTC. As protein: CASSTGLAGGNQETQYF. The variable domain in full, with the rest retrieved from reference TRBV5-1 and TRBJ2-5, is KAGVTQTPRYLIKTRGQQVTLSCSPISGHRSVSWYQQTPGQGLQFLFEYFSETQRNKGNFPGRFSGRQFSNSRSEMNVSTLELGDSALYLCASSTGLAGGNQETQYFGPGTRLLVL.

The CDR3 DNA reads as TGTGCCAGCAGCTTGGAAGGGGGAGGGGTGGCAGATACGCAGTATTTT. It specifies CASSLEGGGVADTQYF. The chain uses TRBV5-5 and TRBJ2-3; weak D call: TRBD2 (7 bases). V dropped 0 bases and J dropped 4 bases, with 15 bases sitting between them. This CDR3 is built from 16 residues. The V gene's germline CDR1 is SGHKS and CDR2 YYEKEE (reference sequence).

The V call is TRBV12-3 or TRBV12-4, the J call TRBJ2-7; D may correspond to TRBD1 or TRBD2 (5 bases each). The CDR3 has 13 residues. Trimming left V 1 base short and J 10 bases short, with 14 bases between. CDR3 bases: TGTGCCAGCAGTTTAGGGGGGTCCGCGGTCCAGTACTTC. Translated: CASSLGGSAVQYF.

V usage is TRBV7-3 and J usage is TRBJ1-1, with TRBD1 matching 7 bases. With 2 bases clipped from V and 4 bases from J, the junction kept 19 bases outside the gene matches. CDR1 and CDR2 (germline): SGHTA, FQGTGA. The CDR3 contains 19 residues. The CDR3: CASSLGMGGSTGAVTEAFF. In DNA form, the CDR3 reads TGTGCCAGCAGCTTAGGGATGGGTGGATCTACAGGGGCTGTCACTGAAGCTTTCTTT. Full variable domain (outside the CDR3, taken from reference TRBV7-3 and TRBJ1-1): GAGVSQTPSNKVTEKGKYVELRCDPISGHTALYWYRQSLGQGPEFLIYFQGTGAADDSGLPNDRFFAVRPEGSVSTLKIQRTERGDSAVYLCASSLGMGGSTGAVTEAFFGQGTRLTVV.

The rearrangement joins TRBV27 to TRBJ1-1, with no clear D. Looked up from germline, CDR1 is MNHEY and CDR2 is SMNVEV (reference sequence). CDR3 length: 16 amino acids. V was clipped by 2 bases and J by 1 base, with 14 bases between them. In nucleotides, the CDR3 is TGTGCCAGCAGTTTACTCCAGCAACTACCGAACACTGAAGCTTTCTTT. This codes for CASSLLQQLPNTEAFF.

The V gene is TRBV3-1 (or the pseudogene TRBV3-2), the J gene TRBJ2-3, with TRBD2 matching 11 bases. Losses at the gene ends were 4 bases for V and 4 bases for J; bases not matched to a gene: 7. Germline CDR1 and CDR2: LGHDT and YNNKEL (reference sequence). This CDR3 is 16 amino acids long. The CDR3 DNA sequence: TGTGCCAGCAGCCTCCACCTTAGCGGGAGGGCAGATACGCAGTATTTT. This codes for CASSLHLSGRADTQYF.

The gene calls are TRBV27 and TRBJ1-3, with no clear D. The CDR3 is 14 residues long. Germline assignment: CDR1 MNHEY and CDR2 SMNVEV (reference sequence). With 5 bases removed from V and 4 bases from J, the gap between germline ends came to 12 bases. CDR3 in amino acids: CASSRRSSGNTIYF. CDR3 nucleotides: TGTGCCAGCAGTCGGAGGAGCTCCGGAAACACCATATATTTT.

This chain joins TRBV3-1 (or the pseudogene TRBV3-2) and TRBJ2-7; TRBD1 matches at 7 bases. This CDR3 has 13 residues. V lost 2 bases to trimming and J lost 7 bases; unmatched junction nucleotides: 5. Germline V gene lookup returns CDR1 LGHDT and CDR2 YNNKEL (reference sequence). As DNA, the CDR3 is TGTGCCAGCAGCCAATTGAGGGACAGTGAGCAGTACTTC. It is translated as CASSQLRDSEQYF.

Only one count was recorded for this clone. This chain joins TRBV4-1 and TRBJ2-2, with D perhaps matching TRBD1 or TRBD2 (5 bases each). CDR1 and CDR2 (germline): MGHRA, YSYEKL. This CDR3 is 17 amino acids long. Trimming pared 0 bases from V and 2 bases from J, leaving 13 bases between. CDR3 sequence reads: CASSQEGVRVNTGELFF. The CDR3 coding sequence is TGCGCCAGCAGCCAAGAGGGAGTCAGGGTCAACACCGGGGAGCTGTTTTTT.